The 21 T cell receptor beta chains below all came from one sample that was sequenced in a study of shared clonotypes between healthy human individuals. The assay was immunoSEQ multiplex PCR, and TCRdb's table has in-frame clones only and misses some. The table has about 980,000 clones, approximately 80% seen once. Input material: memory CD4+ T cells sorted from blood. Subset noted: CD45RA-negative fraction. The receptor set was obtained from a man aged 18 to 29 in good health.

The CDR3: CASSEEGGTGELFF. The CDR3 DNA reads TGTGCCAGCAGTGAAGAGGGGGGCACCGGGGAGCTGTTTTTT. V and J are TRBV25-1 and TRBJ2-2; D may be TRBD1 or TRBD2 (6 bases each). Germline CDR1 is MGHDK and CDR2 is SYGVNS. The V end was cut by 2 bases, the J end by 4 bases, with 8 bases between. The CDR3 covers 14 residues.

The chain is built from TRBV5-1 and TRBJ2-1; no definite D call. The CDR3 is made up of 13 amino acids. CDR1 and CDR2 (germline): SGHRS, YFSETQ. Trimming took off 2 bases at V and 7 bases at J, with 10 bases between the two ends. CDR3 loop: CASSFSSMNEQFF. CDR3 nucleotides: TGCGCCAGCAGCTTCAGTAGTATGAATGAGCAGTTCTTC.

The sample holds many counts of this clone. At the DNA level, this CDR3 is encoded by other sequences in the same sample as well. The V gene is TRBV12-5, the J gene TRBJ2-5; 10 bases align to TRBD2. The CDR3 consists of 15 residues. CDR1 is LGHNT, CDR2 FRNRAP, per germline. V was pared by 1 base and J by 3 bases, with 2 bases of the junction left unmatched. For the CDR3, the DNA is TGTGCTAGTGGTTTGGGACTAGCGGGCGAAGAGACCCAGTACTTC. As protein: CASGLGLAGEETQYF.

V gene TRBV7-9 combines with J gene TRBJ1-1, with no clear D. Trimming took 1 base from V and 2 from J, leaving 11 bases between them. Germline V gene lookup returns CDR1 SEHNR and CDR2 FQNEAQ (reference sequence). The CDR3 runs 15 residues. The DNA for the CDR3 is TGTGCCAGCAGCTTAGTTGGGCTGCCTAACACTGAAGCTTTCTTT. As protein: CASSLVGLPNTEAFF.

The gene calls are TRBV19 and TRBJ1-5; 9 bases fit TRBD1. The CDR3 extends over 15 amino acids. J gave up 4 bases and V 0 bases, and 1 base lay outside the gene matches. Germline V CDR1 and CDR2: LNHDA, SQIVND (reference sequence). Written as DNA, the CDR3 is TGTGCCAGTAGTATAGAGGGGACAGGGAATCAGCCCCAGCATTTT. Translated, it gives CASSIEGTGNQPQHF.

The chain couples TRBV2 to TRBJ2-3; no definite D call. Germline CDR1 and CDR2: SNHLY and FYNNEI. With 5 bases removed from V and 0 bases from J, the gap between germline ends came to 9 bases. The CDR3 covers 14 residues. In nucleotides, the CDR3 is TGTGCCAGCAGTATTCTTATTAGCACAGATACGCAGTATTTT. As protein: CASSILISTDTQYF.

This clone was observed a few times. This sample also contains other DNA sequences that code for the same CDR3. The chain uses TRBV5-1 and TRBJ2-7; 7 nucleotides match TRBD1. The CDR3 is 14 amino acids. The V gene's germline CDR1 is SGHRS and CDR2 YFSETQ. The junction had 6 bases not matched to a gene; V was cut back by 4 bases and J by 2 bases. The CDR3 DNA reads TGCGCCAGCAGCACTGGACAGGTCCCCTACGAGCAGTACTTC. Translating gives CASSTGQVPYEQYF.

The chain carries TRBV4-2 and TRBJ1-1, with TRBD1 matching over 7 bases. The CDR3 has 13 residues. J gave up 3 bases and V 4 bases, and 2 bases lay outside the gene matches. Germline V CDR1 and CDR2: LGHNA, YNFKEQ. The CDR3 DNA reads TGTGCCAGCAGCCCGACAGGGTACACTGAAGCTTTCTTT. It yields the protein CASSPTGYTEAFF.

The rearrangement joins TRBV18 to TRBJ1-1; D perhaps matches TRBD1 (5 bases). There are 15 residues in the CDR3. Germline V gene sequence: CDR1 KGHSH, CDR2 LQKENI. V gave up 3 bases and J gave up 1 base, with 12 bases separating them. The CDR3 protein is CASSPSGIPNTEAFF. The CDR3 region has the DNA TGTGCCAGCTCACCTTCAGGGATCCCGAACACTGAAGCTTTCTTT. Complete variable domain (other parts from reference TRBV18 and TRBJ1-1): NAGVMQNPRHLVRRRGQEARLRCSPMKGHSHVYWYRQLPEEGLKFMVYLQKENIIDESGMPKERFSAEFPKEGPSILRIQQVVRGDSAAYFCASSPSGIPNTEAFFGQGTRLTVV.

V is TRBV6-5 and J is TRBJ2-6; no reliable D call. Looked up from germline, CDR1 is MNHEY and CDR2 is SVGAGI. Trimming shortened V by 6 bases and J by 0 bases, and 9 bases separated the two germline ends. This CDR3 is 15 amino acids long. CDR3 bases: TGTGCCAGCAGGGACGTTTCCTCTGGGGCCAACGTCCTGACTTTC. Protein product: CASRDVSSGANVLTF.

This clone was observed a single time. The V and J genes are TRBV6-1 and TRBJ2-2; the D is unclear. This CDR3 spans 18 amino acids. Germline CDR1 MNHNS, CDR2 SASEGT. V dropped 4 bases and J dropped 1 base, with 19 bases sitting between them. The CDR3 nucleotides are TGTGCCAGCAGTGCTTTTAAGTCCTACCGAGGGAACACCGGGGAGCTGTTTTTT. Amino acids: CASSAFKSYRGNTGELFF.

The CDR3 loop reads CASSIISANGYTF. The CDR3 DNA reads TGTGCCAGTAGTATTATTTCAGCTAATGGCTACACCTTC. This chain uses TRBV19 with TRBJ1-2; D gene unclear. CDR1 is LNHDA and CDR2 is SQIVND in the germline V gene (reference sequence). The CDR3 extends over 13 amino acids. Trimming took off 3 bases at V and 6 bases at J, with 11 bases between the two ends.

This clone was detected many times. The V and J genes are TRBV5-1 and TRBJ2-7; no clear D gene. This CDR3 is 11 amino acids long. Trimming left V 6 bases short and J 6 bases short, with 10 bases between. The germline V gene has CDR1 SGHRS and CDR2 YFSETQ. This CDR3 is CASIFPCEQYF. The CDR3 nucleotides read TGCGCCAGCATTTTCCCATGCGAGCAGTACTTC.

V usage is TRBV21-1 and J usage is TRBJ1-1; the table names TRBD1, a call not compared with the DNA. TRBV21-1 is deemed a pseudogene. The CDR3 has 13 amino acids. CDR3 sequence reads: CASSDIQGAEAFF. Written as DNA, the CDR3 is TGTGCCAGCAGCGACATACAGGGGGCTGAAGCTTTCTTT.

This rearrangement joins TRBV5-6 to TRBJ1-2; weak D call: TRBD1 (6 bases). Trimming shortened V by 9 bases and J by 4 bases, and 13 bases separated the two germline ends. Germline V gene sequence: CDR1 SGHDT, CDR2 YYEEEE. CDR3 length: 12 residues. CDR3 sequence (DNA): TGTGCCACCTCGAGGGGGGGCTATGGCTACACCTTC. This encodes CATSRGGYGYTF.

The chain employs TRBV30 and TRBJ1-3; D gene ambiguous. Germline V gene lookup returns CDR1 GTSNPN and CDR2 SVGIG (reference sequence). Trimming left V 4 bases short and J 2 bases short, with 6 bases between. This CDR3 spans 12 amino acids. CDR3 DNA: TGTGCCTGGACCGGGACTGGAAACACCATATATTTT. Its protein is CAWTGTGNTIYF.

The V gene is TRBV29-1, the J gene TRBJ2-5, with 9 positions matching TRBD2. The CDR3 spans 15 residues. V was pared by 7 bases and J by 1 base, with 10 bases of the junction left unmatched. CDR1 and CDR2 (germline): SQVTM, ANQGSEA. For the CDR3, the DNA is TGCAGCGGCGGGAGGGCAGGGGCCTTCCAAGAGACCCAGTACTTC. This encodes CSGGRAGAFQETQYF. The whole variable domain, filled in from reference TRBV29-1 and TRBJ2-5, reads SAVISQKPSRDICQRGTSLTIQCQVDSQVTMMFWYRQQPGQSLTLIATANQGSEATYESGFVIDKFPISRPNLTFSTLTVSNMSPEDSSIYLCSGGRAGAFQETQYFGPGTRLLVL.

This CDR3 is CASSSSGTVGSYEQYF. CDR3 nucleotides: TGTGCCAGCAGTTCGTCCGGGACAGTGGGGAGCTACGAGCAGTACTTC. The rearrangement links TRBV28 to TRBJ2-7, with 7 nucleotides matching TRBD1. Germline assignment: CDR1 MDHEN and CDR2 SYDVKM. Losses at the gene ends were 4 bases for V and 3 bases for J; bases not matched to a gene: 12. The CDR3 is made up of 16 amino acids.

The CDR3 here is CASRERGASNQPQHF. CDR3 DNA: TGTGCCAGCAGGGAAAGGGGGGCGAGCAATCAGCCCCAGCATTTT. The genes are TRBV2 and TRBJ1-5, with D possibly being TRBD1 (6 bases). V was trimmed by 6 bases and J by 1 base, leaving 13 bases between them. This CDR3 spans 15 amino acids. Germline CDR1 reads SNHLY; CDR2 reads FYNNEI.

The CDR3 sequence is CASSPRTGGYTF. CDR3 DNA: TGTGCCAGCAGCCCACGTACAGGGGGCTACACCTTC. V usage is TRBV11-2 and J usage is TRBJ1-2; maybe TRBD1 (6 bases). In germline, CDR1 is SGHAT, CDR2 FQNNGV. V was shortened by 5 bases and J by 8 bases, with 12 bases between the two germline ends. The CDR3 contains 12 residues.

The chain joins TRBV30 to TRBJ2-3; D possibly corresponds to TRBD2 (7 bases). The germline V gene has CDR1 GTSNPN and CDR2 SVGIG (reference sequence). CDR3 length: 14 amino acids. Trimming stripped 8 bases from V and 4 bases from J, with 19 bases between. CDR3 region: CAGSRGGPPDTQYF. In DNA, the CDR3 is TGTGCCGGTTCTCGCGGGGGCCCGCCAGATACGCAGTATTTT.